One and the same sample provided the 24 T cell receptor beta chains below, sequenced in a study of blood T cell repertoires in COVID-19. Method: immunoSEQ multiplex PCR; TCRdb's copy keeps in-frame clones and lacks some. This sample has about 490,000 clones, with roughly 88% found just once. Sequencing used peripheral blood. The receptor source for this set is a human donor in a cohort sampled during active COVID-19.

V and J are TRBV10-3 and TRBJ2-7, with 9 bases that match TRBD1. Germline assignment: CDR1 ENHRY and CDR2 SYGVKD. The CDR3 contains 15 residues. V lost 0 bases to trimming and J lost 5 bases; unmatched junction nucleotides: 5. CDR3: CAISESRDRVDEQYF. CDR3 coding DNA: TGTGCCATCAGTGAGTCGCGGGACAGGGTCGACGAGCAGTACTTC.

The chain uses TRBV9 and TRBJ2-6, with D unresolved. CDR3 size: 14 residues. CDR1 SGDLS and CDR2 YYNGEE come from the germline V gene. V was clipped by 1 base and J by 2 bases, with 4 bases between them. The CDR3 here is CASSVLTGANVLTF. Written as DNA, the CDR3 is TGTGCCAGCAGCGTACTAACTGGGGCCAACGTCCTGACTTTC. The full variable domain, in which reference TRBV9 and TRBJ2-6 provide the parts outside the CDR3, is DSGVTQTPKHLITATGQRVTLRCSPRSGDLSVYWYQQSLDQGLQFLIQYYNGEERAKGNILERFSAQQFPDLHSELNLSSLELGDSALYFCASSVLTGANVLTFGAGSRLTVL.

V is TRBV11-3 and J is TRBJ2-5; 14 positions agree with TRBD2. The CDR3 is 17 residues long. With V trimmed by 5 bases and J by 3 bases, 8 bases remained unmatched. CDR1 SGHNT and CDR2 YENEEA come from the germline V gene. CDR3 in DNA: TGTGCCAGCAGCCCGGGACTAGCGGGAGAAGGGGAAGAGACCCAGTACTTC. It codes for CASSPGLAGEGEETQYF.

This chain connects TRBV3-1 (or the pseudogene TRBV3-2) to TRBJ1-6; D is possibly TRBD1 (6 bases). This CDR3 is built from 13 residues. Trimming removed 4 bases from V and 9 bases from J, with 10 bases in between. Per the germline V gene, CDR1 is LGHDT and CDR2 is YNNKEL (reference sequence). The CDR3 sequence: CASSPQDSSPLHF. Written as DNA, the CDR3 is TGTGCCAGCAGCCCCCAGGACAGTTCACCCCTCCACTTT.

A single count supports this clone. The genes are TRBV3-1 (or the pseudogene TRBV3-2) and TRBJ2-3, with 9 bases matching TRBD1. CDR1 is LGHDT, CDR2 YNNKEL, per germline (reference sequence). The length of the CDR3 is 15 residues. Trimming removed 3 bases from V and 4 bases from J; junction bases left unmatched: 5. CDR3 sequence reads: CASSQTGGIADTQYF. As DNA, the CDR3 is TGTGCCAGCAGCCAGACAGGGGGGATCGCAGATACGCAGTATTTT.

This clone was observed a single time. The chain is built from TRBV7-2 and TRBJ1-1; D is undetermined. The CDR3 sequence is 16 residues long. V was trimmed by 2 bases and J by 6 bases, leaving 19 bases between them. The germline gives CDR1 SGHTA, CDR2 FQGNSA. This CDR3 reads CASSLQSPRMRAEAFF. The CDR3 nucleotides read TGTGCCAGCAGCTTACAGTCGCCCAGGATGAGGGCTGAAGCTTTCTTT.

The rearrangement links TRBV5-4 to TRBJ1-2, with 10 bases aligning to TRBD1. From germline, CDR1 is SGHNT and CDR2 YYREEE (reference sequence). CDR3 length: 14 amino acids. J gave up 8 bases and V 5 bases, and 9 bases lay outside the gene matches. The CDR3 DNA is TGTGCCAGCAGTTACGACAGGGGGCCTGCGGGCTACACCTTC. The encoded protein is CASSYDRGPAGYTF.

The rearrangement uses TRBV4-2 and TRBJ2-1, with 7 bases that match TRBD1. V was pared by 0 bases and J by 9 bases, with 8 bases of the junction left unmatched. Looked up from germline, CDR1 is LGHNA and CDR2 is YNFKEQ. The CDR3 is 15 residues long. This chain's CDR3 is CASSQDRGRGIEQFF. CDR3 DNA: TGTGCCAGCAGCCAAGATAGGGGCAGGGGGATTGAGCAGTTCTTC.

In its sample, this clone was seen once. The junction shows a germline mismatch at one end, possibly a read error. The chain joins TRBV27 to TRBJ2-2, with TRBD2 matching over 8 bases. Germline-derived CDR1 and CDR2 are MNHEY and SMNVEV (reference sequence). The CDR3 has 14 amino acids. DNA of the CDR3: TGTGCCAGTACTCTTAGCGGGAACGCCGGGGAGCTGTTTTTT. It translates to CASTLSGNAGELFF.

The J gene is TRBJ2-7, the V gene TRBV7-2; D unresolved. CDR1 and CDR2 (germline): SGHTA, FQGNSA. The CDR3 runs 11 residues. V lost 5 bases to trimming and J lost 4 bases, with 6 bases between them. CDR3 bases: TGTGCCAGCAGCGTTCAGTACGAGCAGTACTTC. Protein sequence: CASSVQYEQYF.

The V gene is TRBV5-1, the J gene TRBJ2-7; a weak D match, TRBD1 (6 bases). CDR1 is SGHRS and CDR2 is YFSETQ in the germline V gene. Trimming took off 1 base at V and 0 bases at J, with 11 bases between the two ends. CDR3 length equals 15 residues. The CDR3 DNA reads TGCGCCAGCAGCTTGTATCAGGGGAGCTCCTACGAGCAGTACTTC. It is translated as CASSLYQGSSYEQYF.

In DNA, the CDR3 is TGTGCCAGCAGTTCGCCGGACAGCCCAGGAAACACCATATATTTT. Encoded protein: CASSSPDSPGNTIYF. This sequence joins TRBV6-5 and TRBJ1-3, with D possibly matching TRBD1 (6 bases). Trimming shortened V by 4 bases and J by 4 bases, and 14 bases separated the two germline ends. CDR1 and CDR2 (germline): MNHEY, SVGAGI. This CDR3 comprises 15 residues.

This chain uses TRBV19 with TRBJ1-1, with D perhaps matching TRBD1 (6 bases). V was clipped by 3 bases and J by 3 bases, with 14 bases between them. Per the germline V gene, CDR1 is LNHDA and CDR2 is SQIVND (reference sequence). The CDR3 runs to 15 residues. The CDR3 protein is CASSIGNAGDTEAFF. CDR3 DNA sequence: TGTGCCAGTAGTATCGGGAATGCAGGGGACACTGAAGCTTTCTTT.

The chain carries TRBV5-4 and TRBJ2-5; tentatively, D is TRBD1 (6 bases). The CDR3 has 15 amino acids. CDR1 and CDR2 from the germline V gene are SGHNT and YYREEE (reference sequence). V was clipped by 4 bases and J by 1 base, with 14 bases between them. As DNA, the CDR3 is TGTGCCAGCAGCCGCCCGACAGGCACCCAAGAGACCCAGTACTTC. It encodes CASSRPTGTQETQYF.

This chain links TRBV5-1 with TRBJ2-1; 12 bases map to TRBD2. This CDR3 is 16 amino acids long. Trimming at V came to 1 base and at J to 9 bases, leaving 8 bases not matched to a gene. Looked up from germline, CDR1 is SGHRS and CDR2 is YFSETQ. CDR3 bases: TGCGCCAGCAGCTTGTCCGCTAGCGGGAGGGTCGGTGAGCAGTTCTTC. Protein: CASSLSASGRVGEQFF.

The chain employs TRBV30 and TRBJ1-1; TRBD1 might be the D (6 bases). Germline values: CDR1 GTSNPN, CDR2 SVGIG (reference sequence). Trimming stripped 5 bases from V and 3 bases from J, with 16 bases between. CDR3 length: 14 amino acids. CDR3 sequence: CAWAKDRWDTEAFF. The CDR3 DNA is TGTGCCTGGGCTAAGGACAGATGGGACACTGAAGCTTTCTTT.

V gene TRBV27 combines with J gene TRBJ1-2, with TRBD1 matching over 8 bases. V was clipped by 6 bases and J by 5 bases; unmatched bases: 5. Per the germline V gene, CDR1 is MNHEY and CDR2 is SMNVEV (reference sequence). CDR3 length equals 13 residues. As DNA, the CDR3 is TGTGCCAGCAGCGAGGACAGGGAGTATGGCTACACCTTC. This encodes CASSEDREYGYTF.

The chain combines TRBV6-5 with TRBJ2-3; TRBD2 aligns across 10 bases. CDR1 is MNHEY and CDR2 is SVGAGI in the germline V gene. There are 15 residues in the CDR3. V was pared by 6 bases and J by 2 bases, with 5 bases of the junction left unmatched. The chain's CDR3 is CASRPGLAHTDTQYF. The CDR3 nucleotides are TGTGCCAGCAGACCGGGACTAGCGCACACAGATACGCAGTATTTT.

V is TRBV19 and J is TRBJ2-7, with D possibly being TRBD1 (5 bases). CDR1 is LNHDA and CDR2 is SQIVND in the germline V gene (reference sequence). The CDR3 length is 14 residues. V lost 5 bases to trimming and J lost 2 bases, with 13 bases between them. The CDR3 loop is CASSAQDTTYEQYF. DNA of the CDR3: TGTGCCAGTAGTGCTCAGGACACGACCTACGAGCAGTACTTC.

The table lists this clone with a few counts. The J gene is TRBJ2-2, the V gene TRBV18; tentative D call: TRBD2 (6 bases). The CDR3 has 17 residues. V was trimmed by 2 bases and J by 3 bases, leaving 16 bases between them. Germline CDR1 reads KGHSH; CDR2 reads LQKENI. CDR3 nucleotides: TGTGCCAGCTCACCATGGCGGGGAGGTTCAGACACCGGGGAGCTGTTTTTT. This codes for CASSPWRGGSDTGELFF. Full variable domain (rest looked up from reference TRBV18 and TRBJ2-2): NAGVMQNPRHLVRRRGQEARLRCSPMKGHSHVYWYRQLPEEGLKFMVYLQKENIIDESGMPKERFSAEFPKEGPSILRIQQVVRGDSAAYFCASSPWRGGSDTGELFFGEGSRLTVL.

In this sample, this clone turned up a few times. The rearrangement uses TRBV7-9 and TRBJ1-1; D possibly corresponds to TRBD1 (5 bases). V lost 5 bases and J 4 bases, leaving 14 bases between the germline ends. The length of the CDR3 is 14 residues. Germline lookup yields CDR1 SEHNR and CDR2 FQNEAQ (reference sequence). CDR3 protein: CASSPRTRRTEAFF. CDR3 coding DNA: TGTGCCAGCAGCCCCCGGACAAGGCGCACTGAAGCTTTCTTT.

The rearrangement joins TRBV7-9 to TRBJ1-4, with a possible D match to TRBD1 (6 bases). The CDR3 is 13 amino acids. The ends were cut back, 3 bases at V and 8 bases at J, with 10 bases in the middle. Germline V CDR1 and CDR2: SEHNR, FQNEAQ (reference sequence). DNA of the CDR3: TGTGCCAGCAGCTTGACAGGTGGCGAAAAACTGTTTTTT. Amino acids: CASSLTGGEKLFF. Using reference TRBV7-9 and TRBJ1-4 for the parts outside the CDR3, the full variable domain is DTGVSQNPRHKITKRGQNVTFRCDPISEHNRLYWYRQTLGQGPEFLTYFQNEAQLEKSRLLSDRFSAERPKGSFSTLEIQRTEQGDSAMYLCASSLTGGEKLFFGSGTQLSVL.

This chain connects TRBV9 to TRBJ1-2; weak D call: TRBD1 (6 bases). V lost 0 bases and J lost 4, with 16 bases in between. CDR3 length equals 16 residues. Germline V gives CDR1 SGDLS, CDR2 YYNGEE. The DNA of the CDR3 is TGTGCCAGCAGCGTAGCTGCGGGAGGACAGACCTATGGCTACACCTTC. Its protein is CASSVAAGGQTYGYTF.

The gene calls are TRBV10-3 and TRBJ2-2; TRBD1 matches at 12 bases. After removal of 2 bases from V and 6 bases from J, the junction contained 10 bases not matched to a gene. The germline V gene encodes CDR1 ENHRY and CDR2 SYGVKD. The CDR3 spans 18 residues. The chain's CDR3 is CAISESRGTGGVSGELFF. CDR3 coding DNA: TGTGCCATCAGTGAGAGCCGGGGGACAGGGGGCGTCTCCGGGGAGCTGTTTTTT.